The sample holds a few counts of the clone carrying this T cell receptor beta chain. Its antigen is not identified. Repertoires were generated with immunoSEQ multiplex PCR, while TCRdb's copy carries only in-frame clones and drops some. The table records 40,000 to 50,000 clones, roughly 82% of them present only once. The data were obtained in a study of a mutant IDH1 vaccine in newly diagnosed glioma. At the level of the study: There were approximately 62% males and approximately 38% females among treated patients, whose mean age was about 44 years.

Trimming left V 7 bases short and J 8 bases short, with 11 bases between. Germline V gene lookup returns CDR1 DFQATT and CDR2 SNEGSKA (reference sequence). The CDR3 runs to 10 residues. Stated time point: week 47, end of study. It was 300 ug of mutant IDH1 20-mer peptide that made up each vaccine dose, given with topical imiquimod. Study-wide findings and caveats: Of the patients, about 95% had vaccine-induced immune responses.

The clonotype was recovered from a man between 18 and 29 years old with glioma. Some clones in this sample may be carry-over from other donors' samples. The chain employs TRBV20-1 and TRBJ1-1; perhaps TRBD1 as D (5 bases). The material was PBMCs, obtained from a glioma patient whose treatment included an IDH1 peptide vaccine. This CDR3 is CSVLDKEAFF. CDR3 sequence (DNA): TGCAGTGTTTTGGACAAAGAAGCTTTCTTT.